The rows below give T cell receptor beta chains drawn from one sample of a study of human thymus T cells. Sequencing was performed with immunoSEQ multiplex PCR; in TCRdb, only in-frame clones are kept and a portion is missing. The sample lists tens of thousands of clones; approximately 95% were seen once. Sequenced sample: blood. Receptors originate from a boy under three years old with a congenital heart defect but otherwise immunologically healthy. CDR3s include the opening cysteine and the closing phenylalanine or tryptophan. A D gene is named only where the DNA matches it firmly. Size values are once, few and many counts, or a class for expanded clones, and some rows have none.

TRBV10-3	.	.	TRBJ2-7	CAISTRVSDEQYF	TGTGCCATCAGTACCAGGGTCTCGGACGAGCAGTACTTC
TRBV2	once	TRBD2	TRBJ2-7	CASFRRGAYEQYF	TGTGCCAGCTTTAGGCGGGGGGCATACGAGCAGTACTTC
TRBV10-2	.	TRBD2	TRBJ2-7	CASRFSGAPYEQYF	TGCGCCAGCAGATTTAGCGGGGCCCCCTACGAGCAGTACTTC
TRBV7-6	.	.	TRBJ2-2	CASSLAPSASNTGELFF	TGTGCCAGCAGCTTAGCCCCTAGCGCCTCGAACACCGGGGAGCTGTTTTTT
TRBV5-1	.	.	TRBJ2-7	CASSPGGKSYEQYF	TGCGCCAGCAGCCCGGGTGGGAAATCCTACGAGCAGTACTTC
TRBV4-3	.	.	TRBJ2-7	CASSQATGSSYEQYF	TGCGCCAGCAGCCAAGCCACCGGGTCGTCCTACGAGCAGTACTTC
TRBV28	.	TRBD1	TRBJ2-7	CASRGQGVYEQYF	TGTGCCAGCAGGGGGCAGGGGGTCTACGAGCAGTACTTC
TRBV9	once	.	TRBJ2-5	CARPVAQYF	TGTGCCAGACCGGTGGCCCAGTACTTC
TRBV10-1	.	TRBD2	TRBJ2-2	CASGQGGAGELFF	TGCGCCAGCGGCCAGGGAGGGGCCGGGGAGCTGTTTTTT
TRBV7-9	.	.	TRBJ1-2	CASSLAGGNYGYTF	TGTGCCAGCAGCTTAGCGGGGGGGAACTATGGCTACACCTTC
TRBV10-3	.	.	TRBJ1-2	CAIFTGTYASGYTF	TGTGCCATCTTTACCGGGACATACGCTTCGGGCTACACCTTC
TRBV2	.	TRBD2	TRBJ2-1	CASRSAGGASSYNEQFF	TGTGCCAGCAGATCGGCGGGGGGGGCGAGCTCCTACAATGAGCAGTTCTTC
TRBV11-2	.	TRBD2	TRBJ2-7	CASSSFVAGGPYEQYF	TGTGCCAGCAGCTCGTTCGTGGCGGGGGGGCCCTACGAGCAGTACTTC
TRBV7-8	.	.	TRBJ2-3	CASSLGHRTDTQYF	TGTGCCAGCAGCTTAGGTCATCGCACAGATACGCAGTATTTT
TRBV4-3	.	.	TRBJ1-1	CASSQETPMNTEAFF	TGCGCCAGCAGCCAAGAAACACCTATGAACACTGAAGCTTTCTTT
TRBV9	.	.	TRBJ2-5	CASSPHSGGETQYF	TGTGCCAGCAGCCCTCATTCAGGCGGCGAGACCCAGTACTTC